This T cell receptor (beta chain) emerged from a study of cytomegalovirus exposure and HLA in healthy donors. Only a few counts were recorded for this clone. The primer mix had 60 Vbeta and 13 Jbeta primers. Generated by immunoSEQ multiplex PCR, the TCRdb table keeps only in-frame clones and is missing some. This table has 130,000 to 150,000 clones, approximately 78% appearing once. Germline CDR1 and CDR2: LNHDA and SQIVND (reference sequence). Trimming pared 0 bases from V and 2 bases from J, leaving 13 bases between. This CDR3 comprises 16 residues. The gene calls are TRBV19 and TRBJ1-2; perhaps TRBD1 as D (6 bases). This sequence originates from a middle-aged man in good health and CMV-seropositive. The specimen was PBMCs. The CDR3, as DNA: TGTGCCAGTAGTATAGATCTGACAGGTCTCAACTATGGCTACACCTTC. Its protein product is CASSIDLTGLNYGYTF.